These T cell receptor beta chains were read from a single sample in a study of cytotoxic CD8 clonotypes in ibrutinib-treated CLL. TCRdb's table, derived via immunoSEQ multiplex PCR, lists solely in-frame clones and lacks some. The sample lists some 350,000 clones, about 61% seen once, with around 6.3% in the top ten. The sequenced sample was PBMCs, obtained after 36 months of ibrutinib treatment. The source of these receptors is a human donor with chronic lymphocytic leukemia. The CDR3 runs from the conserved cysteine through the conserved F or W. A D gene is named only where the DNA matches it firmly. Clone size, where shown, is once, few, many, or a class for clones that have expanded.

V gene	D gene	clone size	J gene	CDR3 protein	CDR3 DNA
TRBV5-6	TRBD2	-	TRBJ2-5	CASSLDLAGGQYF	TGTGCCAGCAGCTTGGACTTAGCGGGGGGCCAGTACTTC
TRBV25-1	-	-	TRBJ1-1	CASSRVTGNTEAFF	TGTGCCAGCAGTAGAGTGACAGGGAACACTGAAGCTTTCTTT
TRBV5-1	TRBD1	-	TRBJ1-4	CASSGGQGQKLFF	TGCGCCAGCAGCGGGGGACAGGGTCAAAAACTGTTTTTT
TRBV5-5	TRBD2	-	TRBJ2-3	CASSLWAGGTDTQYF	TGTGCCAGCAGCTTGTGGGCGGGGGGCACAGATACGCAGTATTTT
TRBV10-3	-	-	TRBJ2-2	CAISGAGDDGELFF	TGTGCCATCAGTGGGGCAGGGGATGACGGGGAGCTGTTTTTT
TRBV4-1	TRBD2	once	TRBJ2-7	CASSQGLAGWFYEQYF	TGCGCCAGCAGCCAAGGACTAGCGGGCTGGTTCTACGAGCAGTACTTC
TRBV11-2	-	-	TRBJ2-3	CASSTVPPNTQYF	TGTGCCAGCAGCACGGTCCCGCCAAATACGCAGTATTTT
TRBV2	-	-	TRBJ2-2	CASTPGQSTGELFF	TGTGCCAGCACTCCAGGACAGAGCACCGGGGAGCTGTTTTTT
TRBV29-1	-	-	TRBJ2-7	CSVCRGPAYEQYF	TGCAGCGTTTGCAGGGGACCTGCCTACGAGCAGTACTTC
TRBV19	TRBD2	few	TRBJ2-5	CASGLAGVQTQYF	TGTGCCAGTGGACTAGCGGGAGTACAGACCCAGTACTTC
TRBV4-1	-	-	TRBJ2-7	CASSQQDSSYEQYF	TGCGCCAGCAGCCAACAGGACAGTTCCTACGAGCAGTACTTC
TRBV7-3	TRBD1	few	TRBJ2-1	CASSSGGTTYNEQFF	TGTGCCAGCAGCTCAGGGGGCACGACCTACAATGAGCAGTTCTTC
TRBV13	-	-	TRBJ2-3	CASSKPRQILSTDTQYF	TGTGCCAGCAGCAAACCGCGACAGATCCTTTCCACAGATACGCAGTATTTT
TRBV10-3	TRBD1	few	TRBJ2-7	CAIQQQGARDEQYF	TGTGCCATACAACAACAGGGGGCGAGGGACGAGCAGTACTTC
TRBV9	-	-	TRBJ2-5	CASVRGAGYQETQYF	TGTGCCAGCGTAAGGGGGGCCGGGTACCAAGAGACCCAGTACTTC
TRBV6-5	TRBD1	few	TRBJ1-2	CASSYRTGDYGYTF	TGTGCCAGCAGTTACCGGACAGGCGACTATGGCTACACCTTC
TRBV7-2	TRBD1	once	TRBJ1-2	CASRPGGGIWSNYGYTF	TGTGCCAGCAGGCCAGGGGGCGGTATCTGGTCGAACTATGGCTACACCTTC
TRBV29-1	-	few	TRBJ1-1	CSVTGAFF	TGCAGCGTCACAGGGGCTTTCTTT
TRBV7-9	TRBD2	-	TRBJ2-4	CASSQLAGAADIQYF	TGTGCCAGCAGCCAACTAGCGGGAGCGGCGGACATTCAGTACTTC
TRBV18	-	-	TRBJ1-1	CASSPREQGFGSSTEAFF	TGTGCCAGCTCACCAAGGGAACAGGGATTTGGATCGAGCACTGAAGCTTTCTTT
TRBV10-3	TRBD1	-	TRBJ2-7	CAISAGTGGNEQYF	TGTGCCATCAGTGCGGGGACAGGGGGTAACGAGCAGTACTTC
TRBV29-1	-	-	TRBJ2-1	CSVQGSYNEQFF	TGCAGCGTTCAGGGGTCCTACAATGAGCAGTTCTTC
TRBV25-1	TRBD1	-	TRBJ1-2	CASSHPGGYYGYTF	TGTGCCAGCAGTCACCCAGGGGGTTACTATGGCTACACCTTC
TRBV7-9	TRBD1	few	TRBJ2-7	CASSNRGNYEQYF	TGTGCCAGCAGCAACAGGGGTAATTACGAGCAGTACTTC
TRBV29-1	-	few	TRBJ1-3	CSVIPSLPGNTIYF	TGCAGCGTGATTCCCAGCTTACCGGGAAACACCATATATTTT
TRBV28	-	few	TRBJ2-3	CASSWGDTDTQYF	TGTGCCAGCAGTTGGGGGGACACAGATACGCAGTATTTT
TRBV2	-	-	TRBJ2-5	CASSEGRYQETQYF	TGTGCCAGCAGTGAAGGTAGATACCAAGAGACCCAGTACTTC
TRBV29-1	-	few	TRBJ1-1	CSVDSGDLNTEAFF	TGCAGCGTTGACTCCGGGGACCTGAACACTGAAGCTTTCTTT
TRBV29-1	-	-	TRBJ2-7	CSVEDFGTAGYEQYF	TGCAGCGTTGAAGATTTCGGGACAGCGGGCTACGAGCAGTACTTC
TRBV5-4	TRBD1	-	TRBJ1-2	CASSLVGQGDYGYTF	TGTGCCAGCAGCTTGGTCGGACAGGGGGACTATGGCTACACCTTC
TRBV13	-	few	TRBJ2-2	CASSLGRNTGELFF	TGTGCCAGCAGCTTAGGGCGAAACACCGGGGAGCTGTTTTTT
TRBV4-3	-	-	TRBJ1-5	CASSQVINQPQHF	TGCGCCAGCAGCCAAGTGATCAATCAGCCCCAGCATTTT